Listed here are 3 T cell receptor beta chains from one sample, sequenced in a study of T-cell reconstitution after alpha-beta-depleted transplantation in children. Unique molecular identifiers were used to barcode this TCRbeta library. TCRdb fed the PCR reads into MiXCR, producing one record per CDR3 protein. The data hold tens of thousands of distinct CDR3 sequences, with about 7% observed a single time. The specimen comprised PBMCs from the stem cell graft donor, sampled from the stem cell graft. The receptor set was obtained from a human donor who donated a stem cell graft to a child with acute lymphoblastic leukemia.

This clonotype was observed many times. V gene TRBV11-2 combines with J gene TRBJ2-1; 12 nucleotides match TRBD2. V shed 5 bases and J 8 bases; nucleotides not matched to a gene: 7. Germline CDR1 and CDR2: SGHAT and FQNNGV. The CDR3 consists of 15 residues. The CDR3 spells CASSLGLAGNDEQFF. The DNA for the CDR3 is TGTGCCAGCAGCCTAGGACTAGCGGGGAATGATGAGCAGTTCTTC.

This clonotype came up many times. The chain recombines TRBV12-3 or TRBV12-4 with TRBJ2-2, with D possibly being TRBD1 or TRBD2 (5 bases each). Trimming removed 5 bases at V and 6 bases at J, with 10 bases between. CDR3 length: 13 amino acids. CDR3 protein: CASSLGRPGELFF. Here the CDR3 DNA reads TGTGCCAGCAGTCTGGGACGCCCCGGGGAGCTGTTTTTT.

This clonotype was seen ten or more times. The chain employs TRBV18 and TRBJ2-5, with unresolved D. The CDR3 spans 13 residues. Trimming pared 5 bases from V and 2 bases from J, leaving 9 bases between. Germline V gives CDR1 KGHSH, CDR2 LQKENI. CDR3 nucleotide sequence: TGTGCCAGCTCAACCTATCTACAAGAGACCCAGTACTTC. Protein: CASSTYLQETQYF.